The rows below give T cell receptor beta chains drawn from one sample of a study of Graves' ophthalmopathy and Graves' hyperthyroidism. TCRdb ran MiXCR on the multiplex PCR reads and lists one entry per CDR3 protein. Altogether about 370,000 distinct CDR3 sequences are present, roughly 18% being singletons, with the ten largest covering about 1.4%. The specimen sequenced was peripheral blood. These receptors were obtained from a woman aged 18-30 years with Graves' ophthalmopathy. Both conserved end residues are part of each CDR3. D genes are given only for firm matches. Expanded clones are given a class, and other clones once, few, many or no size at all.

D	V	J	size	CDR3	DNA
-	TRBV25-1	TRBJ2-7	-	CASSLTDAYEQYF	TGTGCCAGCAGTTTGACAGACGCCTACGAGCAGTACTTC
TRBD1	TRBV18	TRBJ1-6	few	CASSPRQGIDNSPLHF	TGTGCCAGCTCACCCAGACAGGGGATAGATAATTCACCCCTCCACTTT
-	TRBV20-1	TRBJ1-5	many	CSARKAAANQPQHF	TGCAGTGCTAGAAAGGCAGCCGCCAATCAGCCCCAGCATTTT
-	TRBV5-1	TRBJ1-1	many	CASSLAPTGTVEAFF	TGCGCCAGCAGCTTGGCCCCAACCGGGACGGTTGAAGCTTTCTTT
-	TRBV7-9	TRBJ2-7	many	CASSLSLCRGGEDPKAEQYF	TGTGCCAGCAGCTTATCCCTCTGCCGGGGTGGGGAGGACCCAAAAGCCGAGCAGTACTTC
TRBD1	TRBV6-5	TRBJ2-7	many	CASSYPPWTGQGEQYF	TGTGCCAGCAGTTACCCTCCGTGGACAGGTCAAGGAGAGCAGTACTTC
TRBD1	TRBV6-5	TRBJ1-6	-	CASSYPDRANSPLHF	TGTGCCAGCAGTTACCCGGACAGGGCTAATTCACCCCTCCACTTT
TRBD2	TRBV10-2	TRBJ2-7	many	CASSEGTTPYEQYF	TGCGCCAGCAGTGAGGGGACTACCCCCTACGAGCAGTACTTC
-	TRBV6-5	TRBJ2-7	many	CASKLTDYRYEQYF	TGTGCCAGCAAGCTCACGGACTACAGGTACGAGCAGTACTTC
-	TRBV19	TRBJ1-2	many	CASSPGVNYGYTF	TGTGCCAGTAGTCCCGGGGTGAACTATGGCTACACCTTC
-	TRBV12-3/TRBV12-4	TRBJ2-7	-	CASSFVDFRWEQYF	TGTGCCAGCAGTTTTGTGGATTTCAGATGGGAGCAGTACTTC
TRBD2	TRBV20-1	TRBJ2-2	many	CSARRGGGTGELFF	TGCAGTGCTAGACGGGGGGGCGGCACCGGGGAGCTGTTTTTT
-	TRBV28	TRBJ1-2	many	CASSRTDILDYGYTF	TGTGCCAGCAGTAGAACGGACATTCTGGACTATGGCTACACCTTC
-	TRBV20-1	TRBJ2-7	many	CSARGGDIDSYEQYF	TGCAGTGCTAGGGGAGGGGACATAGACTCCTACGAGCAGTACTTC
TRBD1	TRBV3-1	TRBJ1-1	many	CASSLYRTGIGTEAFF	TGTGCCAGCAGTCTCTATCGGACAGGCATTGGCACTGAAGCTTTCTTT
TRBD2	TRBV6-2/TRBV6-3	TRBJ2-5	many	CASRFALAGGTQETQYF	TGTGCCAGCAGGTTTGCTTTAGCGGGGGGTACCCAAGAGACCCAGTACTTC
-	TRBV7-2	TRBJ2-5	many	CASSLGGSETQYF	TGTGCCAGCAGCTTAGGAGGATCAGAGACCCAGTACTTC
-	TRBV29-1	TRBJ2-4	once	CSVVLGQGGIQYF	TGCAGCGTTGTGCTAGGGCAGGGGGGCATTCAGTACTTC
-	TRBV9	TRBJ2-5	many	CASSVVGLGETQYF	TGTGCCAGCAGCGTAGTGGGATTAGGGGAGACCCAGTACTTC
-	TRBV28	TRBJ1-1	many	CASSFSPSNTEAFF	TGTGCCAGCAGTTTTAGTCCTTCCAACACTGAAGCTTTCTTT
-	TRBV27	TRBJ2-2	many	CASSLSNTGELFF	TGTGCCAGCAGTTTATCGAACACCGGGGAGCTGTTTTTT
-	TRBV7-9	TRBJ2-7	many	CASSSGGPGYF	TGTGCCAGCAGCTCCGGGGGGCCGGGGTACTTC